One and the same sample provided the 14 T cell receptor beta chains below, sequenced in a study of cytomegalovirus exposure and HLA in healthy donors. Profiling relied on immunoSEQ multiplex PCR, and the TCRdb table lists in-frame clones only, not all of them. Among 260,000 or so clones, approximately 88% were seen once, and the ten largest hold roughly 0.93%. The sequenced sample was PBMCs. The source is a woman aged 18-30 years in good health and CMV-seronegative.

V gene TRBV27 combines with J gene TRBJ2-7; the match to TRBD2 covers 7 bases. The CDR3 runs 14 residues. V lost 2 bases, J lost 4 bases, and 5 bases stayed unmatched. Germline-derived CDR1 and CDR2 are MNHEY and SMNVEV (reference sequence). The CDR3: CASSLAGEQYEQYF. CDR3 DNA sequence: TGTGCCAGCAGTTTAGCGGGAGAGCAATACGAGCAGTACTTC.

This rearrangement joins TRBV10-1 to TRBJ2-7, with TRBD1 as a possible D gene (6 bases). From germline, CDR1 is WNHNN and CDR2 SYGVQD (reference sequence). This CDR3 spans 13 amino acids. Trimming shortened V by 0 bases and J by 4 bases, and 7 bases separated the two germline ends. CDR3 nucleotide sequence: TGCGCCAGCAGTGAGTCGACAGGTTACGAGCAGTACTTC. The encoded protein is CASSESTGYEQYF.

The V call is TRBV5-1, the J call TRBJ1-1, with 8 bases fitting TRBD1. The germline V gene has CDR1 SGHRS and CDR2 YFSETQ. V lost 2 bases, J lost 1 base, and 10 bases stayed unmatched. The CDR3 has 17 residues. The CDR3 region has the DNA TGCGCCAGCAGCTTAAGGCAGGGGGCTTCGTGGAACACTGAAGCTTTCTTT. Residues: CASSLRQGASWNTEAFF.

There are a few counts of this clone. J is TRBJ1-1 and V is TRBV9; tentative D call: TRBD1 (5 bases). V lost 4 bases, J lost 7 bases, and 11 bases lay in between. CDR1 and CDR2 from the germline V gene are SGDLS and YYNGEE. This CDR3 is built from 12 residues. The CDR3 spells CASSPGRGEAFF. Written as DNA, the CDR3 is TGTGCCAGCAGCCCAGGAAGGGGTGAAGCTTTCTTT.

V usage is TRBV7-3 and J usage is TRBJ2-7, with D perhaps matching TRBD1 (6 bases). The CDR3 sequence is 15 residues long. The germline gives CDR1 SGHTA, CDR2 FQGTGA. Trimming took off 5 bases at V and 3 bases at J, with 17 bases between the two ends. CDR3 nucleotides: TGTGCCAGCAGCCCGAACCCGACAGGTCGCTACGAGCAGTACTTC. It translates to CASSPNPTGRYEQYF.

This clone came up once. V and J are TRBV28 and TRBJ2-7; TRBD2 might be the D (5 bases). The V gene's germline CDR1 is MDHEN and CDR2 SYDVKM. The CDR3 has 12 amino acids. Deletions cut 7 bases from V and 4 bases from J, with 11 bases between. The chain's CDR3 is CASKPGGYEQYF. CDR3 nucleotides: TGTGCCAGCAAACCAGGAGGTTACGAGCAGTACTTC.

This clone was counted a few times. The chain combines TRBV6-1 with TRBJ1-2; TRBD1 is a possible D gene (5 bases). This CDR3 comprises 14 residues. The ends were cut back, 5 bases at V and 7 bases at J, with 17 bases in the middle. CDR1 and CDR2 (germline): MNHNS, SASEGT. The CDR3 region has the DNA TGTGCCAGCAGTCCAGAATATGGGGCTTTTGGCTACACCTTC. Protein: CASSPEYGAFGYTF.

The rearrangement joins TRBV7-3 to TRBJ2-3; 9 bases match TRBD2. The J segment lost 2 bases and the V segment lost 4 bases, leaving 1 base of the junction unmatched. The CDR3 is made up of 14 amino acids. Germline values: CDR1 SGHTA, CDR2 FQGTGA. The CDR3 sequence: CASSSSGVTDTQYF. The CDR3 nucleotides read TGTGCCAGCAGCTCTAGCGGGGTCACAGATACGCAGTATTTT.

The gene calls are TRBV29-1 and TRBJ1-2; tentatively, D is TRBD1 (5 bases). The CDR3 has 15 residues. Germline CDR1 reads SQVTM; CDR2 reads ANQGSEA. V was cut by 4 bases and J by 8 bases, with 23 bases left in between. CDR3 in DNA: TGCAGCGTTGCCGGGGTACCCGGGGCGGCGGGGGGCTACACCTTC. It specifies CSVAGVPGAAGGYTF.

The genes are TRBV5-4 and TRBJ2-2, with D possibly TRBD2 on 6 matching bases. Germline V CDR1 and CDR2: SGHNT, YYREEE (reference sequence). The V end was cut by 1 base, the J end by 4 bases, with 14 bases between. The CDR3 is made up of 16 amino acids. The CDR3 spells CASSLRREWVTGELFF. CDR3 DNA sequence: TGTGCCAGCAGCTTGCGACGGGAGTGGGTCACCGGGGAGCTGTTTTTT.

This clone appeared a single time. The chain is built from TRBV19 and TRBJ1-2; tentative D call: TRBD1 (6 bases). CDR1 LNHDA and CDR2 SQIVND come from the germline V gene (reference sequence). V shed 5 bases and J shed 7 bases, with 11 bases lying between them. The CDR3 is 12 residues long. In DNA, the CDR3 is TGTGCCAGTAGTCAGGGACACCTTGGCTACACCTTC. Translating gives CASSQGHLGYTF.

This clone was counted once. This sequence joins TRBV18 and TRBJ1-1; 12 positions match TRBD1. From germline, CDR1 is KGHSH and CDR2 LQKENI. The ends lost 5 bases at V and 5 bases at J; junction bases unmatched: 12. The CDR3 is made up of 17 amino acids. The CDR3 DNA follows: TGTGCCAGCTCAGTCCGGGACAGGGGGCGAGTAGGTACTGAAGCTTTCTTT. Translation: CASSVRDRGRVGTEAFF.

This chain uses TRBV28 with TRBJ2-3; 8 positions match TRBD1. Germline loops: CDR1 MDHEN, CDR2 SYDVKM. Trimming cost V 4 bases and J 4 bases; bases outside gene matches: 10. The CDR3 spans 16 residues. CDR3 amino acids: CASSYPPQGGPDTQYF. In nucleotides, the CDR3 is TGTGCCAGCAGTTACCCCCCACAGGGGGGCCCAGATACGCAGTATTTT.

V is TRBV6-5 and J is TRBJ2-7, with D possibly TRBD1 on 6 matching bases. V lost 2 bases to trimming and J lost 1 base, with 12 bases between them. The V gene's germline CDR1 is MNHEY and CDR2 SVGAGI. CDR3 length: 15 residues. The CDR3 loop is CASSYEFGQSYEQYF. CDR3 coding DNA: TGTGCCAGCAGTTACGAATTCGGACAGTCCTACGAGCAGTACTTC.